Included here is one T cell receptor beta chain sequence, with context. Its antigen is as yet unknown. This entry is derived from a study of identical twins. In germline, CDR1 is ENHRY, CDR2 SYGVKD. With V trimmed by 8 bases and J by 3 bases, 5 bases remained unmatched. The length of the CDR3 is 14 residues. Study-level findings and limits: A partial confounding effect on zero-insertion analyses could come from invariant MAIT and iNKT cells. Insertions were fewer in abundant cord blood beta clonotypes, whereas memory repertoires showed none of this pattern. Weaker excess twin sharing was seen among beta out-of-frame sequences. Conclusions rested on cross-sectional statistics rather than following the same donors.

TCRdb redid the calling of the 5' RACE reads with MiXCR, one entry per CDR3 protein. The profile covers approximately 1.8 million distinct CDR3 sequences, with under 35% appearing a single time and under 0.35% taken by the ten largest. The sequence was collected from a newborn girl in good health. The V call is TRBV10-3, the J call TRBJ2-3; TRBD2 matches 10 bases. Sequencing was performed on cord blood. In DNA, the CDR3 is TGTGCCATCCTTAGCGGGAGGAGGACAGATACGCAGTATTTT. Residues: CAILSGRRTDTQYF.